This T cell receptor beta chain originates from a study of T cell changes during pregnancy in multiple sclerosis. The CDR3 is 14 residues long. The germline V gene has CDR1 SGHRS and CDR2 YFSETQ. V gave up 4 bases and J gave up 3 bases; unmatched junction bases: 6. Repertoires were generated with immunoSEQ multiplex PCR, while TCRdb's copy carries only in-frame clones and drops some. The sample lists fewer than 85,000 clones, 92% seen once, with 1.5% to 2% in the top ten. The clonotype was recovered from a female donor in good health, enrolled as a control in a pregnancy study. The chain couples TRBV5-1 to TRBJ1-2; TRBD1 aligns across 7 bases. Material: peripheral blood, obtained in the first trimester of pregnancy. This CDR3 is CASSPDRVYYGYTF. In DNA, the CDR3 is TGCGCCAGCAGCCCTGACAGGGTTTACTATGGCTACACCTTC.